These 28 T cell receptor beta chains share one sample of origin, sequenced in a study of cytomegalovirus exposure and HLA in healthy donors. PCR involved 60 Vbeta and 13 Jbeta primers. Libraries were prepared by immunoSEQ multiplex PCR; TCRdb keeps only in-frame clonotypes and omits some of them. The table shows 55,000 to 80,000 clones, with around 70% occurring only once. Sequencing used PBMCs. These receptors were obtained from a woman in her 30s in good health and CMV-seropositive.

V gene TRBV23-1 combines with J gene TRBJ1-5; D is perhaps TRBD1 (5 bases). TRBV23-1 is reported as an ORF; its role is uncertain. Deletions cut 4 bases from V and 2 bases from J, with 18 bases between. The CDR3 spans 17 residues. CDR3 region: CASSRTPGRWGNQPQHF. The CDR3, as DNA: TGCGCCAGCAGTCGTACCCCAGGGCGCTGGGGCAATCAGCCCCAGCATTTT.

CDR3 loop: CASSPSIAGVNEQFF. The CDR3 nucleotides read TGTGCCAGCAGTCCCTCGATAGCGGGAGTGAATGAGCAGTTCTTC. The V gene is TRBV25-1, the J gene TRBJ2-1; 9 bases are shared with TRBD2. Germline CDR1 MGHDK, CDR2 SYGVNS. This CDR3 comprises 15 residues. The V gene end was trimmed by 5 bases and the J gene end by 7 bases; junction bases not matched to a gene: 9.

This clone was picked up one time. The V gene is TRBV6-1, the J gene TRBJ1-5; D is unresolved. The CDR3 has 12 residues. Looked up from germline, CDR1 is MNHNS and CDR2 is SASEGT. Trimming cost V 1 base and J 11 bases, with 9 bases left between them. The CDR3 sequence: CASSEEVGAQHF. CDR3 nucleotides: TGTGCCAGCAGTGAAGAGGTGGGAGCCCAGCATTTT.

Here the CDR3 reads CASPNGGHRYTF. Written as DNA, the CDR3 is TGTGCCAGCCCAAACGGGGGTCATAGGTACACCTTC. The rearrangement joins TRBV27 to TRBJ1-2; D perhaps matches TRBD1 (5 bases). The length of the CDR3 is 12 residues. The V end lost 8 bases, the J end lost 11 bases, and 18 bases lay between the germline ends. Germline values: CDR1 MNHEY, CDR2 SMNVEV (reference sequence).

The rearrangement links TRBV7-3 to TRBJ1-1, with D tentatively TRBD1 (5 bases). CDR1 is SGHTA and CDR2 is FQGTGA in the germline V gene. Between the trimmed V and J ends, which lost 4 bases and 1 base, there was a span of 7 bases. The CDR3 loop spans 13 amino acids. CDR3 amino acids: CASSSDRNTEAFF. The CDR3 region has the DNA TGTGCCAGCAGCTCCGACAGGAACACTGAAGCTTTCTTT. The full variable domain, with the rest looked up from reference TRBV7-3 and TRBJ1-1, is GAGVSQTPSNKVTEKGKYVELRCDPISGHTALYWYRQSLGQGPEFLIYFQGTGAADDSGLPNDRFFAVRPEGSVSTLKIQRTERGDSAVYLCASSSDRNTEAFFGQGTRLTVV.

This chain joins TRBV7-8 and TRBJ2-7; 7 nucleotides agree with TRBD1. J lost 1 base, V lost 1 base, and 4 bases had no gene match. There are 15 residues in the CDR3. Germline CDR1 reads SGHVS; CDR2 reads FQNEAQ. CDR3 sequence (DNA): TGTGCCAGCAGCTTAGTTGCGACAGGGTCCTACGAGCAGTACTTC. Encoded protein: CASSLVATGSYEQYF.

This chain uses TRBV7-2 with TRBJ2-3; no definite D call. V was pared by 5 bases and J by 0 bases, with 3 bases between. This CDR3 comprises 12 residues. CDR1 SGHTA and CDR2 FQGNSA come from the germline V gene. In DNA form, the CDR3 reads TGTGCCAGCAGCCCTAGCACAGATACGCAGTATTTT. Its translation: CASSPSTDTQYF. Using reference TRBV7-2 and TRBJ2-3 for the parts outside the CDR3, the full variable domain is GAGVSQSPSNKVTEKGKDVELRCDPISGHTALYWYRQSLGQGLEFLIYFQGNSAPDKSGLPSDRFSAERTGGSVSTLTIQRTQQEDSAVYLCASSPSTDTQYFGPGTRLTVL.

CDR3 region: CASSSAGAGEQYF. The DNA for the CDR3 is TGTGCCAGCAGCTCCGCAGGGGCTGGCGAGCAGTACTTC. The V call is TRBV5-6, the J call TRBJ2-7, with D tentatively TRBD1 (6 bases). The CDR3 has 13 amino acids. Germline V gene sequence: CDR1 SGHDT, CDR2 YYEEEE. Trimming stripped 3 bases from V and 6 bases from J, with 13 bases between.

This clone showed up just once. This rearrangement joins TRBV29-1 to TRBJ2-5; TRBD1 agrees at 7 bases. The CDR3 extends over 13 amino acids. Germline V gene sequence: CDR1 SQVTM, CDR2 ANQGSEA. V was clipped by 7 bases and J by 5 bases; unmatched bases: 10. This chain's CDR3 is CSAEDSRGETQYF. In nucleotides, the CDR3 is TGCAGCGCCGAGGACTCCAGGGGGGAGACCCAGTACTTC.

This chain joins TRBV13 and TRBJ1-3, with a tentative D call TRBD1 (6 bases). The germline gives CDR1 PRHDT, CDR2 FYEKMQ (reference sequence). V lost 2 bases and J lost 4, with 9 bases in between. The CDR3 contains 14 residues. CDR3 coding DNA: TGTGCCAGCAGCTTACAGGGGCAGGGAAACACCATATATTTT. Protein: CASSLQGQGNTIYF.

The J gene is TRBJ1-1, the V gene TRBV6-1, with D unresolved. With 6 bases removed from V and 2 bases from J, the gap between germline ends came to 16 bases. Germline assignment: CDR1 MNHNS and CDR2 SASEGT. The length of the CDR3 is 15 residues. The CDR3 is CASRIARVSNTEAFF. CDR3 nucleotides: TGTGCCAGCAGGATTGCCCGGGTGTCAAACACTGAAGCTTTCTTT.

This clone was observed a handful of times. This chain links TRBV7-9 with TRBJ2-7; the match to TRBD2 covers 8 bases. Germline-derived CDR1 and CDR2 are SEHNR and FQNEAQ (reference sequence). The V segment lost 5 bases and the J segment 4 bases; nucleotides outside the gene matches: 4. The CDR3 is made up of 13 amino acids. CDR3: CASSVGLGYEQYF. Written as DNA, the CDR3 is TGTGCCAGCAGCGTGGGACTAGGTTACGAGCAGTACTTC. Combining the CDR3 with reference TRBV7-9 and TRBJ2-7 gives the whole variable domain DTGVSQNPRHKITKRGQNVTFRCDPISEHNRLYWYRQTLGQGPEFLTYFQNEAQLEKSRLLSDRFSAERPKGSFSTLEIQRTEQGDSAMYLCASSVGLGYEQYFGPGTRLTVT.

The rearrangement uses TRBV29-1 and TRBJ1-1; 8 bases agree with TRBD1. J was trimmed by 8 bases and V by 6 bases; bases with no gene match: 8. This CDR3 is built from 12 residues. Germline assignment: CDR1 SQVTM and CDR2 ANQGSEA. The CDR3 nucleotides read TGCAGCGTCAGCGACAGGGGACGGGAAGCTTTCTTT. This sequence encodes CSVSDRGREAFF. The complete variable domain, with remaining parts taken from reference TRBV29-1 and TRBJ1-1, reads SAVISQKPSRDICQRGTSLTIQCQVDSQVTMMFWYRQQPGQSLTLIATANQGSEATYESGFVIDKFPISRPNLTFSTLTVSNMSPEDSSIYLCSVSDRGREAFFGQGTRLTVV.

The CDR3 DNA follows: TGTGCCAGCAGCTTGGGTTCGGGATCTGAGCAGTTCTTC. As protein: CASSLGSGSEQFF. The rearrangement links TRBV7-3 to TRBJ2-1, with a tentative D call TRBD2 (5 bases). Trimming stripped 3 bases from V and 9 bases from J, with 12 bases between. Germline CDR1 SGHTA, CDR2 FQGTGA. The CDR3 spans 13 residues.

The V call is TRBV6-1, the J call TRBJ2-5; D gene ambiguous. The J call is in doubt because the DNA end fits TRBJ2-7 better. Germline loops: CDR1 MNHNS, CDR2 SASEGT. The CDR3 loop spans 14 amino acids. CDR3 DNA sequence: TGTGCCAGCAGTGAAATCGGTGAGGTCTACGAGCAGTACTTC. Translation: CASSEIGEVYEQYF.

This clone showed up just once. The chain couples TRBV10-3 to TRBJ1-1; D perhaps matches TRBD1 (5 bases). Germline-derived CDR1 and CDR2 are ENHRY and SYGVKD. The ends were cut back, 8 bases at V and 7 bases at J, with 20 bases in the middle. This CDR3 is 14 amino acids long. The CDR3 sequence: CAILQGIGDGEAFF. The CDR3 DNA reads TGTGCCATCCTGCAGGGAATAGGAGATGGTGAAGCTTTCTTT.

This clone was seen once. V gene TRBV28 combines with J gene TRBJ1-1; weak D call: TRBD1 (6 bases). This CDR3 spans 11 amino acids. V lost 6 bases, J lost 11 bases, and 13 bases lay in between. The V gene's germline CDR1 is MDHEN and CDR2 SYDVKM. CDR3 bases: TGTGCCAGCAGCCAGGGGATGTGGGCTTTCTTT. As protein: CASSQGMWAFF.

This clone was seen a few times. This chain links TRBV30 with TRBJ1-4; D perhaps matches TRBD1 (5 bases). V was trimmed by 0 bases and J by 8 bases, leaving 13 bases between them. The length of the CDR3 is 14 residues. Germline V gene sequence: CDR1 GTSNPN, CDR2 SVGIG (reference sequence). The CDR3 DNA sequence: TGTGCCTGGAGTGTACCAAGGGGAGGAGAAAAACTGTTTTTT. It specifies CAWSVPRGGEKLFF.

This chain joins TRBV2 and TRBJ2-7, with TRBD2 identical over 14 bases. The CDR3 extends over 14 amino acids. Germline trimming cut 6 bases from V and 2 bases from J; bases unmatched to any gene: 0. Germline V lookup: CDR1 SNHLY, CDR2 FYNNEI. CDR3 in DNA: TGTGCCAGCAGGACTAGCGGGAGGGCCTACGAGCAGTACTTC. The encoded protein is CASRTSGRAYEQYF.

This clone was picked up one time. This chain connects TRBV15 to TRBJ2-1; the match to TRBD2 covers 11 bases. There are 15 residues in the CDR3. From germline, CDR1 is LNHNV and CDR2 YYDKDF (reference sequence). Germline trimming cut 5 bases from V and 4 bases from J; bases unmatched to any gene: 4. The CDR3 region is CATSSRLAGYNEQFF. The CDR3 coding sequence is TGTGCCACCAGCTCCAGACTAGCGGGATACAATGAGCAGTTCTTC.

The CDR3 nucleotides are TGCGCCAGCAGCCAAGATTTCGGGGGGGCAGGAGAAAAACTGTTTTTT. Amino acid sequence: CASSQDFGGAGEKLFF. The chain joins TRBV4-3 to TRBJ1-4; a possible D gene is TRBD1 (6 bases). The V end lost 0 bases, the J end lost 8 bases, and 16 bases lay between the germline ends. CDR3 length: 16 residues. From germline, CDR1 is LGHNA and CDR2 YSLEER.

The chain uses TRBV4-2 and TRBJ2-3, with 10 bases lining up with TRBD2. V was pared by 1 base and J by 2 bases, with 3 bases of the junction left unmatched. The CDR3 is 16 residues long. Germline V CDR1 and CDR2: LGHNA, YNFKEQ. In nucleotides, the CDR3 is TGTGCCAGCAGCCAAGGGCTAGCGGGAGTCACAGATACGCAGTATTTT. It encodes CASSQGLAGVTDTQYF.

The sample holds one count of this clone. The V gene is TRBV5-4, the J gene TRBJ2-7, with D possibly TRBD1 on 5 matching bases. Germline V lookup: CDR1 SGHNT, CDR2 YYREEE (reference sequence). This CDR3 is built from 14 residues. The V and J ends lost 4 bases and 5 bases respectively, with 16 bases between them. In nucleotides, the CDR3 is TGTGCCAGCAGCATTGCCTCAGGGCCCAACGAGCAGTACTTC. The encoded protein is CASSIASGPNEQYF.

The V call is TRBV5-1, the J call TRBJ2-5; TRBD2 might be the D (6 bases). The CDR3 has 15 amino acids. CDR1 is SGHRS and CDR2 is YFSETQ in the germline V gene. Deletions cut 0 bases from V and 4 bases from J, with 13 bases between. CDR3 in DNA: TGCGCCAGCAGCTTGGCCGGGAGAACGGCAGAGACCCAGTACTTC. Translating it yields CASSLAGRTAETQYF. Complete variable domain (other parts from reference TRBV5-1 and TRBJ2-5): KAGVTQTPRYLIKTRGQQVTLSCSPISGHRSVSWYQQTPGQGLQFLFEYFSETQRNKGNFPGRFSGRQFSNSRSEMNVSTLELGDSALYLCASSLAGRTAETQYFGPGTRLLVL.

The chain couples TRBV6-5 to TRBJ2-1; D unresolved. Germline values: CDR1 MNHEY, CDR2 SVGAGI. The CDR3 is 13 amino acids. Trimming left V 0 bases short and J 3 bases short, with 3 bases between. The DNA of the CDR3 is TGTGCCAGCAGTTACTCCTTCTACAATGAGCAGTTCTTC. Amino acids: CASSYSFYNEQFF.

The V call is TRBV29-1, the J call TRBJ1-2; D ambiguous. Germline CDR1 reads SQVTM; CDR2 reads ANQGSEA. The CDR3 is 13 residues long. V was shortened by 8 bases and J by 8 bases, with 21 bases between the two germline ends. CDR3 residues: CSSRDFGVSGYTF. As DNA, the CDR3 is TGCAGCTCCCGGGATTTCGGGGTTTCGGGCTACACCTTC.

This chain connects TRBV27 to TRBJ2-7; TRBD2 aligns across 13 bases. Losses at the gene ends were 8 bases for V and 0 bases for J; bases not matched to a gene: 4. This CDR3 is 15 amino acids long. From germline, CDR1 is MNHEY and CDR2 SMNVEV (reference sequence). CDR3 nucleotides: TGTGCCAGCCGGAGGACTAGCGGGAGCTCCTACGAGCAGTACTTC. Protein product: CASRRTSGSSYEQYF.

The V gene is TRBV28, the J gene TRBJ1-4, with 7 bases identical to TRBD1. This CDR3 comprises 13 residues. The germline CDR1 and CDR2 sequences are MDHEN and SYDVKM. The V gene end was trimmed by 8 bases and the J gene end by 6 bases; junction bases not matched to a gene: 6. The CDR3 loop reads CASAGQNYEKLFF. The CDR3 DNA reads TGTGCCAGCGCGGGACAGAATTATGAAAAACTGTTTTTT. Filled out from reference TRBV28 and TRBJ1-4, the complete variable domain reads DVKVTQSSRYLVKRTGEKVFLECVQDMDHENMFWYRQDPGLGLRLIYFSYDVKMKEKGDIPEGYSVSREKKERFSLILESASTNQTSMYLCASAGQNYEKLFFGSGTQLSVL.